The rows below give T cell receptor beta chains drawn from one sample of a study of blood T cell repertoires in COVID-19. Only in-frame clones appear in the TCRdb table, and some are missing; sequencing was by immunoSEQ multiplex PCR. This sample has roughly 160,000 clones, with more than 70% found just once. The source material was peripheral blood. These receptors came from a man aged 50-60 years who had recovered from COVID-19. CDR3s include the opening cysteine and the closing phenylalanine or tryptophan. Fields, in order: CDR3 length, clone size, V gene, J gene, D gene, CDR3 DNA, CDR3 protein. A D gene is named only where the DNA matches it firmly. Rows give clone size only sometimes, using once, few, many, or a class for an expanded clone.

cdr3_length: 15
clone_size: .
v_call: TRBV9
j_call: TRBJ2-3
d_call: TRBD2
cdr3_nt: TGTGCCAGCAGCGTGCTTAGCGGGGTCACAGATACGCAGTATTTT
cdr3_aa: CASSVLSGVTDTQYF

cdr3_length: 15
clone_size: once
v_call: TRBV14
j_call: TRBJ1-2
d_call: .
cdr3_nt: TGTGCCAGCAGCCCTGGGACAAGCTTTCTCTATGGCTACACCTTC
cdr3_aa: CASSPGTSFLYGYTF

cdr3_length: 12
clone_size: .
v_call: TRBV23-1
j_call: TRBJ2-5
d_call: .
cdr3_nt: TGCGCCAGCAGTCATGGGGGCCAGACCCAGTACTTC
cdr3_aa: CASSHGGQTQYF

cdr3_length: 15
clone_size: .
v_call: TRBV14
j_call: TRBJ1-2
d_call: .
cdr3_nt: TGTGCCAGCAGCCCTCGCGGGAGTATAAACTATGGCTACACCTTC
cdr3_aa: CASSPRGSINYGYTF

cdr3_length: 15
clone_size: .
v_call: TRBV5-1
j_call: TRBJ1-1
d_call: .
cdr3_nt: TGCGCCAGCAGCCTACGACACGGAATGAACACTGAAGCTTTCTTT
cdr3_aa: CASSLRHGMNTEAFF

cdr3_length: 13
clone_size: .
v_call: TRBV14
j_call: TRBJ1-1
d_call: .
cdr3_nt: TGTGCCAGCAGCGTCGGCGGGAACACTGAAGCTTTCTTT
cdr3_aa: CASSVGGNTEAFF

cdr3_length: 14
clone_size: .
v_call: TRBV18
j_call: TRBJ1-1
d_call: .
cdr3_nt: TGTGCCAGCTCCACCACGGGGTTGGACACTGAAGCTTTCTTT
cdr3_aa: CASSTTGLDTEAFF

cdr3_length: 13
clone_size: once
v_call: TRBV6-5
j_call: TRBJ1-2
d_call: TRBD1
cdr3_nt: TGTGCCAGCAGTCCGCAGGGGGTGGGCGGCTACACCTTC
cdr3_aa: CASSPQGVGGYTF

cdr3_length: 15
clone_size: .
v_call: TRBV11-2
j_call: TRBJ2-2
d_call: .
cdr3_nt: TGTGCCAGCAGCCCGTTGGGAGCGGACACCGGGGAGCTGTTTTTT
cdr3_aa: CASSPLGADTGELFF

cdr3_length: 16
clone_size: .
v_call: TRBV11-2
j_call: TRBJ2-1
d_call: TRBD2
cdr3_nt: TGTGCCAGCAGCTTAGCGACTAGCGGGAGTGTCAATGAGCAGTTCTTC
cdr3_aa: CASSLATSGSVNEQFF

cdr3_length: 11
clone_size: .
v_call: TRBV12-3/TRBV12-4
j_call: TRBJ2-7
d_call: .
cdr3_nt: TGTGCCAGCAGGGGAAGGGGAGAGCAGTACTTC
cdr3_aa: CASRGRGEQYF

cdr3_length: 14
clone_size: .
v_call: TRBV29-1
j_call: TRBJ2-7
d_call: TRBD1
cdr3_nt: TGCAGCGCCTTGCATGTCACAGGGGGCGAGGAGCAGTACTTC
cdr3_aa: CSALHVTGGEEQYF

cdr3_length: 14
clone_size: .
v_call: TRBV5-5
j_call: TRBJ2-1
d_call: .
cdr3_nt: TGTGCCAGCAGCTTGAACCTAGTGTACAATGAGCAGTTCTTC
cdr3_aa: CASSLNLVYNEQFF

cdr3_length: 14
clone_size: .
v_call: TRBV7-2
j_call: TRBJ1-1
d_call: .
cdr3_nt: TGTGCCAGCAGCTTAGTCGCGGGGTACACTGAAGCTTTCTTT
cdr3_aa: CASSLVAGYTEAFF

cdr3_length: 14
clone_size: once
v_call: TRBV14
j_call: TRBJ1-1
d_call: .
cdr3_nt: TGTGCCAGCAGCCAGAAAAGGAGTGGTACTGAAGCTTTCTTT
cdr3_aa: CASSQKRSGTEAFF

cdr3_length: 14
clone_size: .
v_call: TRBV5-4
j_call: TRBJ1-1
d_call: TRBD1
cdr3_nt: TGTGCCAGCACCTTGACAGGGGGCATGGCTGAAGCTTTCTTT
cdr3_aa: CASTLTGGMAEAFF

cdr3_length: 17
clone_size: .
v_call: TRBV7-6
j_call: TRBJ1-6
d_call: TRBD1
cdr3_nt: TGTGCCAGCAGCTTACACCCTACCTCAGGGGGGAATTCACCCCTCCACTTT
cdr3_aa: CASSLHPTSGGNSPLHF

cdr3_length: 16
clone_size: .
v_call: TRBV9
j_call: TRBJ2-2
d_call: TRBD1
cdr3_nt: TGTGCCAGCAGCGCCAGGACAGGGGGTGCCCCCGGGGAGCTGTTTTTT
cdr3_aa: CASSARTGGAPGELFF

cdr3_length: 16
clone_size: .
v_call: TRBV7-2
j_call: TRBJ2-5
d_call: .
cdr3_nt: TGTGCCAGCAGCTTAGGGCGGGGGCCGACTCAGGAGACCCAGTACTTC
cdr3_aa: CASSLGRGPTQETQYF

cdr3_length: 15
clone_size: .
v_call: TRBV6-5
j_call: TRBJ1-2
d_call: .
cdr3_nt: TGTGCCAGCAGCTCATCGTCGGGAGGTAACTATGGCTACACCTTC
cdr3_aa: CASSSSSGGNYGYTF

cdr3_length: 13
clone_size: .
v_call: TRBV19
j_call: TRBJ1-1
d_call: TRBD1
cdr3_nt: TGTGCCAGTAGGGGACAGGGGGCGACTGAAGCTTTCTTT
cdr3_aa: CASRGQGATEAFF

cdr3_length: 14
clone_size: few
v_call: TRBV5-4
j_call: TRBJ2-7
d_call: .
cdr3_nt: TGTGCCAGCAGCCGGACTGGAAGCTCCTACGAGCAGTACTTC
cdr3_aa: CASSRTGSSYEQYF

cdr3_length: 13
clone_size: .
v_call: TRBV7-8
j_call: TRBJ1-6
d_call: .
cdr3_nt: TGTGCCAGCATCGGGTCCTATAATTCACCCCTCCACTTT
cdr3_aa: CASIGSYNSPLHF

cdr3_length: 14
clone_size: .
v_call: TRBV10-2
j_call: TRBJ2-7
d_call: TRBD2
cdr3_nt: TGCGCCAGCAGTGTTTTAGCGGGAGGGCGCGAGCAGTACTTC
cdr3_aa: CASSVLAGGREQYF

cdr3_length: 16
clone_size: .
v_call: TRBV11-2
j_call: TRBJ2-7
d_call: .
cdr3_nt: TGTGCCAGCAGCTTAGGGGTCCGGAGGGACGGATACGAGCAGTACTTC
cdr3_aa: CASSLGVRRDGYEQYF

cdr3_length: 18
clone_size: .
v_call: TRBV4-3
j_call: TRBJ2-1
d_call: TRBD2
cdr3_nt: TGCGCCAGCAGCCAAGGGATGACTAGCGGGAGGGGGGGCAATGAGCAGTTCTTC
cdr3_aa: CASSQGMTSGRGGNEQFF

cdr3_length: 14
clone_size: .
v_call: TRBV29-1
j_call: TRBJ1-5
d_call: TRBD1
cdr3_nt: TGCAGCGTTGCGAGACAGGGTAAGGATCAGCCCCAGCATTTT
cdr3_aa: CSVARQGKDQPQHF

cdr3_length: 14
clone_size: .
v_call: TRBV29-1
j_call: TRBJ2-7
d_call: .
cdr3_nt: TGCAGCGTTGAAGTGGCAGGGCGCACCTACGAGCAGTACTTC
cdr3_aa: CSVEVAGRTYEQYF

cdr3_length: 14
clone_size: .
v_call: TRBV18
j_call: TRBJ2-7
d_call: .
cdr3_nt: TGTGCCAGCTCACCTGACAGGTTGTCCTACGAGCAGTACTTC
cdr3_aa: CASSPDRLSYEQYF

cdr3_length: 13
clone_size: .
v_call: TRBV4-1
j_call: TRBJ2-2
d_call: .
cdr3_nt: TGCGCCAGCAGCCCCGGTAACACCGGGGAGCTGTTTTTT
cdr3_aa: CASSPGNTGELFF

cdr3_length: 15
clone_size: .
v_call: TRBV27
j_call: TRBJ2-7
d_call: TRBD1
cdr3_nt: TGTGCCAGCAGTTTATCGGGACAGGGGTCATACGAGCAGTACTTC
cdr3_aa: CASSLSGQGSYEQYF

cdr3_length: 14
clone_size: once
v_call: TRBV27
j_call: TRBJ2-7
d_call: TRBD1
cdr3_nt: TGTGCCAGCAGTCCGGGACAGGTTTCCTACGAGCAGTACTTC
cdr3_aa: CASSPGQVSYEQYF

cdr3_length: 16
clone_size: .
v_call: TRBV6-2/TRBV6-3
j_call: TRBJ2-1
d_call: TRBD2
cdr3_nt: TGTGCCAGCAGTTCCACTAGCGGGAGCTCCTACAATGAGCAGTTCTTC
cdr3_aa: CASSSTSGSSYNEQFF

cdr3_length: 17
clone_size: .
v_call: TRBV19
j_call: TRBJ2-2
d_call: TRBD1
cdr3_nt: TGTGCCAGTAGACCGATGGACAGGGGTAATATTCACGGGGAGCTGTTTTTT
cdr3_aa: CASRPMDRGNIHGELFF

cdr3_length: 15
clone_size: .
v_call: TRBV10-2
j_call: TRBJ2-3
d_call: TRBD2
cdr3_nt: TGCGCCAGCAGTGAGGCGGGGGGCAACACAGATACGCAGTATTTT
cdr3_aa: CASSEAGGNTDTQYF

cdr3_length: 13
clone_size: few
v_call: TRBV10-3
j_call: TRBJ1-2
d_call: TRBD1
cdr3_nt: TGTGCCATCAGCACAGGGGGGAACTATGGCTACACCTTC
cdr3_aa: CAISTGGNYGYTF

cdr3_length: 16
clone_size: .
v_call: TRBV5-5
j_call: TRBJ1-6
d_call: TRBD1
cdr3_nt: TGTGCCAGCAGCAAACGACAGGGGAACCATAATTCACCCCTCCACTTT
cdr3_aa: CASSKRQGNHNSPLHF

cdr3_length: 15
clone_size: .
v_call: TRBV6-1
j_call: TRBJ1-5
d_call: .
cdr3_nt: TGTGCCAGCAGTGAAGCGCCCGGGGGTAAACAGCCCCAGCATTTT
cdr3_aa: CASSEAPGGKQPQHF

cdr3_length: 14
clone_size: .
v_call: TRBV6-5
j_call: TRBJ1-6
d_call: .
cdr3_nt: TGTGCCAGCAGTTATCGGGACTATAATTCACCCCTCCACTTT
cdr3_aa: CASSYRDYNSPLHF

cdr3_length: 15
clone_size: .
v_call: TRBV6-5
j_call: TRBJ2-7
d_call: TRBD1
cdr3_nt: TGTGCCAGCAGTTACGCAGGGACAGGGACCTACGAGCAGTACTTC
cdr3_aa: CASSYAGTGTYEQYF

cdr3_length: 15
clone_size: .
v_call: TRBV5-1
j_call: TRBJ2-2
d_call: TRBD1
cdr3_nt: TGCGCCAGCAGCCCTGGACAGGGCTCCACCGGGGAGCTGTTTTTT
cdr3_aa: CASSPGQGSTGELFF

cdr3_length: 16
clone_size: .
v_call: TRBV28
j_call: TRBJ2-5
d_call: TRBD2
cdr3_nt: TGTGCCAGCAGTTTACGGGCTAGCGGATACGAAGAGACCCAGTACTTC
cdr3_aa: CASSLRASGYEETQYF

cdr3_length: 16
clone_size: .
v_call: TRBV10-3
j_call: TRBJ1-2
d_call: TRBD1
cdr3_nt: TGTGCCATCAGTGAGCCCGGGACAGGGGGAAACTATGGCTACACCTTC
cdr3_aa: CAISEPGTGGNYGYTF

cdr3_length: 17
clone_size: .
v_call: TRBV27
j_call: TRBJ1-5
d_call: TRBD1
cdr3_nt: TGTGCCAGCAGCCGTACGGACAGGGGATATAGCAATCAGCCCCAGCATTTT
cdr3_aa: CASSRTDRGYSNQPQHF

cdr3_length: 15
clone_size: once
v_call: TRBV14
j_call: TRBJ2-5
d_call: .
cdr3_nt: TGTGCCAGCAGCCAAGATTCCAGGCAGGGAGAGACCCAGTACTTC
cdr3_aa: CASSQDSRQGETQYF

cdr3_length: 13
clone_size: few
v_call: TRBV19
j_call: TRBJ2-5
d_call: TRBD1
cdr3_nt: TGTGCCAGTGCAGACAGGGTCGGAGAGACCCAGTACTTC
cdr3_aa: CASADRVGETQYF

cdr3_length: 12
clone_size: once
v_call: TRBV28
j_call: TRBJ1-1
d_call: .
cdr3_nt: TGTGCCAGCAGTTTATTGACGAGCGGAGCTTTCTTT
cdr3_aa: CASSLLTSGAFF

cdr3_length: 15
clone_size: .
v_call: TRBV5-6
j_call: TRBJ1-2
d_call: TRBD1
cdr3_nt: TGTGCCAGCAGCTTGGCCACAGGGGGTTACTATGGCTACACCTTC
cdr3_aa: CASSLATGGYYGYTF

cdr3_length: 17
clone_size: once
v_call: TRBV6-2/TRBV6-3
j_call: TRBJ1-4
d_call: .
cdr3_nt: TGTGCCAGCAGTTACTCGAGTCAGGACACCCACGGCGAAAAACTGTTTTTT
cdr3_aa: CASSYSSQDTHGEKLFF

cdr3_length: 15
clone_size: once
v_call: TRBV6-1
j_call: TRBJ1-5
d_call: .
cdr3_nt: TGTGCCAGCAGTGAAGCGGGGGGGAGCAATCAGCCCCAGCATTTT
cdr3_aa: CASSEAGGSNQPQHF

cdr3_length: 14
clone_size: .
v_call: TRBV5-4
j_call: TRBJ2-7
d_call: .
cdr3_nt: TGTGCCAGCAGCTCAGGAAACGACCCCTACGAGCAGTACTTC
cdr3_aa: CASSSGNDPYEQYF

cdr3_length: 13
clone_size: .
v_call: TRBV12-3/TRBV12-4
j_call: TRBJ1-2
d_call: .
cdr3_nt: TGTGCCAGCTCGCGAGACAGGCTCTATGGCTACACCTTC
cdr3_aa: CASSRDRLYGYTF

cdr3_length: 15
clone_size: .
v_call: TRBV5-1
j_call: TRBJ2-3
d_call: .
cdr3_nt: TGCGCCAGCAGCTTGTCAGGGCAGAGCACAGATACGCAGTATTTT
cdr3_aa: CASSLSGQSTDTQYF

cdr3_length: 15
clone_size: .
v_call: TRBV6-5
j_call: TRBJ2-7
d_call: TRBD1
cdr3_nt: TGTGCCAGCAGTTACTCGGGGGACAGGGCGTACGAGCAGTACTTC
cdr3_aa: CASSYSGDRAYEQYF

cdr3_length: 15
clone_size: few
v_call: TRBV4-1
j_call: TRBJ1-1
d_call: TRBD1
cdr3_nt: TGCGCCAGCAGCCCTCAGACAGGGACGAACACTGAAGCTTTCTTT
cdr3_aa: CASSPQTGTNTEAFF